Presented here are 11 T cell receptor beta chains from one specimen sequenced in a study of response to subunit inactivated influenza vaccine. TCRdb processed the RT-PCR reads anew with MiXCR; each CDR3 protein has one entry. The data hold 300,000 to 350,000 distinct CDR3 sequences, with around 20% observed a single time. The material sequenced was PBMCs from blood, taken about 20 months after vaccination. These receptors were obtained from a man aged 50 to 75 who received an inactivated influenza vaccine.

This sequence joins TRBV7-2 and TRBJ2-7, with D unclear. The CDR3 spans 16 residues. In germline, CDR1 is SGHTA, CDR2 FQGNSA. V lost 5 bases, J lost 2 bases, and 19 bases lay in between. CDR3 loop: CASSRFSDISAYEQYF. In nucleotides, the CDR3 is TGTGCCAGCAGCCGATTTAGTGACATTTCAGCCTACGAGCAGTACTTC.

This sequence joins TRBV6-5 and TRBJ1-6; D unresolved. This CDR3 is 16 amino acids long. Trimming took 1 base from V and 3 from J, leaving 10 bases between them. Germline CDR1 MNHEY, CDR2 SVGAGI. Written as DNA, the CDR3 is TGTGCCAGCAGTTACTACGGGTTGGACTATAATTCACCCCTCCACTTT. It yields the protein CASSYYGLDYNSPLHF.

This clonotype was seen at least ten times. CDR3 loop: CASSLDGDTHQPQHF. The CDR3, as DNA: TGCGCCAGCAGCTTGGACGGAGACACCCATCAGCCCCAGCATTTT. This chain connects TRBV5-1 to TRBJ1-5, with unresolved D. V gave up 0 bases and J gave up 5 bases, with 12 bases separating them. Germline-derived CDR1 and CDR2 are SGHRS and YFSETQ. The CDR3 runs to 15 residues.

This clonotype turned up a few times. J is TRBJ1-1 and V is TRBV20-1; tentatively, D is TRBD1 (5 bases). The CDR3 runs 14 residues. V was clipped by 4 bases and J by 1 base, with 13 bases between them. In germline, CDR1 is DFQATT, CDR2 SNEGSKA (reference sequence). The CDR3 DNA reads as TGCAGTGCTATGACCGGGGCCCCGAACACTGAAGCTTTCTTT. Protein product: CSAMTGAPNTEAFF.

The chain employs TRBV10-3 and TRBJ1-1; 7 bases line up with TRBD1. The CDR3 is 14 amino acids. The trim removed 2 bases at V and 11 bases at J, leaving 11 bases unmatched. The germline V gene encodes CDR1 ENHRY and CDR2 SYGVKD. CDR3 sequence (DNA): TGTGCCATCAGTGAGGCCACAGGGGCCGGAGGGGCTTTCTTT. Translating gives CAISEATGAGGAFF.

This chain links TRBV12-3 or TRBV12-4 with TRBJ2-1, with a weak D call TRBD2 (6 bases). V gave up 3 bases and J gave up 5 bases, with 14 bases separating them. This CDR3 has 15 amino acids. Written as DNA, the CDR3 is TGTGCCAGCAGTTTTGCGGGACCGCGGAACAATGAGCAGTTCTTC. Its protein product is CASSFAGPRNNEQFF.

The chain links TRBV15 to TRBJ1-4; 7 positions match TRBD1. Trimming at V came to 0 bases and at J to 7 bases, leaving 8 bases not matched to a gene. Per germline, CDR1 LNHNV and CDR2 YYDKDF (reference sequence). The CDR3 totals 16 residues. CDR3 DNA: TGTGCCACCAGCAGAGATAGGTACAGGGGAAGTGAAAAACTGTTTTTT. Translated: CATSRDRYRGSEKLFF. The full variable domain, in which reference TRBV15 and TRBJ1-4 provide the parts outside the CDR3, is DAMVIQNPRYQVTQFGKPVTLSCSQTLNHNVMYWYQQKSSQAPKLLFHYYDKDFNNEADTPDNFQSRRPNTSFCFLDIRSPGLGDTAMYLCATSRDRYRGSEKLFFGSGTQLSVL.

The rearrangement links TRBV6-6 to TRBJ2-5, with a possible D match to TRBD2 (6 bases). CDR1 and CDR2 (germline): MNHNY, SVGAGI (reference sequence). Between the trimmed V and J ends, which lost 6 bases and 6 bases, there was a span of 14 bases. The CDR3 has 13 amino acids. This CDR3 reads CASSRTGVKTQYF. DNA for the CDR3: TGTGCCAGCAGCCGGACGGGGGTAAAGACCCAGTACTTC.

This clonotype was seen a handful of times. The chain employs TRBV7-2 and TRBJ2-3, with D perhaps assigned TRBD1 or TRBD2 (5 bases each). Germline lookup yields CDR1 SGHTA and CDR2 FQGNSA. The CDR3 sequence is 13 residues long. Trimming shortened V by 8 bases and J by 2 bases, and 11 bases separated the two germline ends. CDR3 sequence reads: CASRDASTDTQYF. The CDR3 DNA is TGTGCCAGCCGGGACGCATCCACAGATACGCAGTATTTT. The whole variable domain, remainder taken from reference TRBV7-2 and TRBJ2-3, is GAGVSQSPSNKVTEKGKDVELRCDPISGHTALYWYRQSLGQGLEFLIYFQGNSAPDKSGLPSDRFSAERTGGSVSTLTIQRTQQEDSAVYLCASRDASTDTQYFGPGTRLTVL.

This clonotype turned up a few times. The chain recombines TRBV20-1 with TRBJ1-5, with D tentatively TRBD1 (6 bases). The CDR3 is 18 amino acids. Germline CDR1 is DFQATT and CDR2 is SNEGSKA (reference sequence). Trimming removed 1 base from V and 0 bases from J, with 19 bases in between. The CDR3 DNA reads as TGCAGTGCTAGAGGTACCCGGGACACGGAATATAGCAATCAGCCCCAGCATTTT. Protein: CSARGTRDTEYSNQPQHF.

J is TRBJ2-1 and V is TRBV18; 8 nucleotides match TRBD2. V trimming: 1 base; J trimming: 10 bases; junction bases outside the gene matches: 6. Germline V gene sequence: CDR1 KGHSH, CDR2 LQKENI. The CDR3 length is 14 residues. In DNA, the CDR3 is TGTGCCAGCTCACCACTACAGCGGGAGATGGAGCAGTTCTTC. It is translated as CASSPLQREMEQFF.